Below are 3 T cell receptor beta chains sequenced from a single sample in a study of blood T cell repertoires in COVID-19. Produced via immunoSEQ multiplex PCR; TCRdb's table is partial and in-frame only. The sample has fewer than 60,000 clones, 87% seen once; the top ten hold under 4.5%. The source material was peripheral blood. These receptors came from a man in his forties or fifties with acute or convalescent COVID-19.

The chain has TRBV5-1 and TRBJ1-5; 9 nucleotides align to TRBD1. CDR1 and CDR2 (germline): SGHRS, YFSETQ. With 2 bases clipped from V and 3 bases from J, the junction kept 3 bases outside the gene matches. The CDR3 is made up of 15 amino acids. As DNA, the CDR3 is TGCGCCAGCAGCTTACAGGGGGCATACAATCAGCCCCAGCATTTT. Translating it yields CASSLQGAYNQPQHF. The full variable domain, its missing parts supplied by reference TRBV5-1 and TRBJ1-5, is KAGVTQTPRYLIKTRGQQVTLSCSPISGHRSVSWYQQTPGQGLQFLFEYFSETQRNKGNFPGRFSGRQFSNSRSEMNVSTLELGDSALYLCASSLQGAYNQPQHFGDGTRLSIL.

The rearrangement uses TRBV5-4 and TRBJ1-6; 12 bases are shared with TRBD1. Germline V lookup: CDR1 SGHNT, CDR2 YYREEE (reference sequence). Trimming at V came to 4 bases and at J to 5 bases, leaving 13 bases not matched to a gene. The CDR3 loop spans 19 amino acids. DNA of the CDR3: TGTGCCAGCAGCCTGAAGGAATGGGGACAGGGGGCTGATAATTCACCCCTCCACTTT. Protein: CASSLKEWGQGADNSPLHF.

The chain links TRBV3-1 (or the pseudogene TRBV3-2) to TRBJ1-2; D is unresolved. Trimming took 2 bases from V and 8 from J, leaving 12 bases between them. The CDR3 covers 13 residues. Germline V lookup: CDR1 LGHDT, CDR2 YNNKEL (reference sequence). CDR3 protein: CASSQWAPRGYTF. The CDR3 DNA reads TGTGCCAGCAGCCAATGGGCCCCTCGGGGCTACACCTTC.